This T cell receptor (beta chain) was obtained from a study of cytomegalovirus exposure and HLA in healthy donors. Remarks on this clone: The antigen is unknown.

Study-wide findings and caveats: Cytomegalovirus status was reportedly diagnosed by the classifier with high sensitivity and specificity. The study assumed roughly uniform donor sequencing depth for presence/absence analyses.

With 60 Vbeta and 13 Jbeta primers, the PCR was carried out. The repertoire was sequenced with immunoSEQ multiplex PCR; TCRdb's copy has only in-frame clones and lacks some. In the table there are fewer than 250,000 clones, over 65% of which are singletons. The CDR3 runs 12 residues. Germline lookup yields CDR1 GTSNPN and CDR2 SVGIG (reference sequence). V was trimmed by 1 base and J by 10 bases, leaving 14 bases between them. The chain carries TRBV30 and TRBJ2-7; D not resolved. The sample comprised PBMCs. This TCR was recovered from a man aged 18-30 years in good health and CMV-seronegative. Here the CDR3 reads CAWSAAVGEQYF. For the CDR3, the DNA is TGTGCCTGGAGTGCGGCAGTAGGAGAACAGTACTTC.